The present T cell receptor beta chain was sequenced within a study of OX40 agonist ivuxolimab in advanced cancers. In the study overall: The patients got ivuxolimab, which is an agonistic anti-OX40 (CD134) antibody.

The CDR3 contains 15 residues. CDR1 KGHSH and CDR2 LQKENI come from the germline V gene. V was pared by 1 base and J by 4 bases, with 10 bases between. Clones were sequenced by immunoSEQ multiplex PCR, and TCRdb holds only the in-frame ones, with some missing. Seen here are under 100,000 clones, more than 80% observed once, and the top ten hold approximately 0.51%. The clonotype comes from an adult with an advanced solid tumor such as melanoma, head and neck, liver or kidney cancer. V and J are TRBV18 and TRBJ1-4, with a tentative D call TRBD1 (5 bases). The specimen was CD4+ or CD8+ T cells sorted from blood, collected in a trial of the OX40 agonist ivuxolimab. The CDR3 region has the DNA TGTGCCAGCTCACCACGGGACGGTGGTAATGAAAAACTGTTTTTT. Residues: CASSPRDGGNEKLFF.